This note documents a single T cell receptor beta chain sequence. The antigen remains unidentified. The ends were cut back, 1 base at V and 0 bases at J, with 7 bases in the middle. Germline-derived CDR1 and CDR2 are SGHRS and YFSETQ. This CDR3 has 14 amino acids. The sample comes from a study of cytomegalovirus exposure and HLA in healthy donors. Study information: Roughly 85 million unique TCRs from HLA-typed donors made up an early data release.

The PCR employed 60 Vbeta primers together with 13 Jbeta primers. Using immunoSEQ multiplex PCR, the repertoire was profiled, and TCRdb retains in-frame clones only, with some absent. The sample carries about 130,000 clones, 80% recorded once. Study outcomes and limitations: Later analysis identified several of the most significant clusters that appeared linked to common viral pathogens. High specificity and sensitivity for cytomegalovirus status were reported for the classifier. Exclusion as indistinguishable affected some V segments, including TRBV6-2 and TRBV6-3.

The chain combines TRBV5-1 with TRBJ1-1; no clear D gene. This clonotype was sampled from a woman aged 40-49 years in good health and CMV-seronegative. What was sequenced was PBMCs. The CDR3 bases are TGCGCCAGCAGCTTGAATGCAGTGAACACTGAAGCTTTCTTT. Translated, it gives CASSLNAVNTEAFF.